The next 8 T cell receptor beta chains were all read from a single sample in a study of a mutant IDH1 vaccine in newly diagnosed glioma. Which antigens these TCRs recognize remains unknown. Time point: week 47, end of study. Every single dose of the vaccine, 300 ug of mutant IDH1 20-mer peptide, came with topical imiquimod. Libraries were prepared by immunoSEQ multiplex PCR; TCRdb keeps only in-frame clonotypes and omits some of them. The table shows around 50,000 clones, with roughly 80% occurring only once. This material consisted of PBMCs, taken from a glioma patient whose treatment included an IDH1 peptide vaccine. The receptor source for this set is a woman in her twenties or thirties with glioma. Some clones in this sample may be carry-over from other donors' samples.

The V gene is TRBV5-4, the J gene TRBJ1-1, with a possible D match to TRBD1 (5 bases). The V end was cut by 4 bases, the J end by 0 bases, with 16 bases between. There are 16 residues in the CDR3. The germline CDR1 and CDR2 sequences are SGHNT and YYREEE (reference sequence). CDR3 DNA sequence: TGTGCCAGCAGCAGCCTCAGGGCGAAGTTGAACACTGAAGCTTTCTTT. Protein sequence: CASSSLRAKLNTEAFF.

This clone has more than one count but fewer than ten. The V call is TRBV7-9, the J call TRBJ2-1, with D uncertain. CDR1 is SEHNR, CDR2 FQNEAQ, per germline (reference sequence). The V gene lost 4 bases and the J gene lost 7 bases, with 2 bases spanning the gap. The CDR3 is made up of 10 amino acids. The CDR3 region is CASSSNEQFF. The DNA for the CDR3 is TGTGCCAGCAGCTCTAATGAGCAGTTCTTC.

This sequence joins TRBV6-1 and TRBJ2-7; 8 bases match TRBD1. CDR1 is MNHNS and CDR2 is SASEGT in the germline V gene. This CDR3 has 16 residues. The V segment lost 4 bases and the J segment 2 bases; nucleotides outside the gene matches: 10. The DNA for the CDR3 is TGTGCCAGCAGTGCGAAACGACCGGGACAGGCCTACGAGCAGTACTTC. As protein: CASSAKRPGQAYEQYF.

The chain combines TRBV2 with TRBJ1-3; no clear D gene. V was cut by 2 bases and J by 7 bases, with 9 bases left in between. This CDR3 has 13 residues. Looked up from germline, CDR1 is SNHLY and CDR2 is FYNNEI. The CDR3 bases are TGTGCCAGCAGTGAAATGGGGATCAACACCATATATTTT. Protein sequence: CASSEMGINTIYF.

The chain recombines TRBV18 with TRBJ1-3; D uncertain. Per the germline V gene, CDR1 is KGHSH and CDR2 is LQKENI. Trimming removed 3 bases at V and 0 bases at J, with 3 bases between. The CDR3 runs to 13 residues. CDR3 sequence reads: CASSPSSGNTIYF. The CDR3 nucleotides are TGTGCCAGCTCACCTAGCTCTGGAAACACCATATATTTT.

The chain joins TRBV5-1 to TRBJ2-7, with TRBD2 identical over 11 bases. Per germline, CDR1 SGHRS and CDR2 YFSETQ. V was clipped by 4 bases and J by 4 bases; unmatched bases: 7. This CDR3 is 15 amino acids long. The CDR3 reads CASSPVAGGPYEQYF. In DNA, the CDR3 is TGCGCCAGCAGCCCAGTAGCGGGAGGGCCATACGAGCAGTACTTC.

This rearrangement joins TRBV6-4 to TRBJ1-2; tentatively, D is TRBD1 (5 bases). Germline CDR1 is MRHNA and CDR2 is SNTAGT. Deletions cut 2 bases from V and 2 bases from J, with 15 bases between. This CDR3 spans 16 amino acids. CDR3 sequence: CASSDPPPPGNYGYTF. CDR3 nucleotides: TGTGCCAGCAGTGACCCTCCCCCCCCAGGGAACTATGGCTACACCTTC.

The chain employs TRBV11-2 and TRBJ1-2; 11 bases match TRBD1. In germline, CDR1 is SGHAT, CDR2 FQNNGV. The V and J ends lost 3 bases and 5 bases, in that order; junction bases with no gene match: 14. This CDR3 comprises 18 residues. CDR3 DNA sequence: TGTGCCAGCAGCTTTATAGGACAGGGGGCCATGGGGTCTTATGGCTACACCTTC. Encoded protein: CASSFIGQGAMGSYGYTF.